This T cell receptor beta chain was recovered during a study of blood T cells in healthy people across ages. Study-level findings and limits: In long-lived donors, naive CD4+ cell counts and diversity exceeded those of aged donors. Among T cells, TCR beta diversity per million cells dropped roughly linearly as age rose.

Combining a sample-barcoded 5' primer with a J-beta primer mix, a second PCR ran for about 7 to 11 cycles. Each single sample gave us at least 2.5 million CDR3-containing paired-end reads. TCRdb fed the 5' RACE reads into MiXCR, producing one record per CDR3 protein. The sample contains more than 1,400,000 distinct CDR3 sequences, roughly 40% of which appear only once. As to this clonotype: What it recognizes is unknown.

Germline V gives CDR1 MNHEY, CDR2 SVGAGI. This CDR3 spans 17 amino acids. V lost 6 bases to trimming and J lost 5 bases; unmatched junction nucleotides: 16. RNA extraction gave at least 5 micrograms of total RNA per sample. This receptor was taken from a woman aged 18-29 years in good health. The genes are TRBV6-5 and TRBJ2-3; 8 nucleotides agree with TRBD2. Sequenced sample: blood. CDR3 bases: TGTGCCAGCAGCCGTTTTAGGACTAGCAATCTCCAAGATACGCAGTATTTT. It yields the protein CASSRFRTSNLQDTQYF.